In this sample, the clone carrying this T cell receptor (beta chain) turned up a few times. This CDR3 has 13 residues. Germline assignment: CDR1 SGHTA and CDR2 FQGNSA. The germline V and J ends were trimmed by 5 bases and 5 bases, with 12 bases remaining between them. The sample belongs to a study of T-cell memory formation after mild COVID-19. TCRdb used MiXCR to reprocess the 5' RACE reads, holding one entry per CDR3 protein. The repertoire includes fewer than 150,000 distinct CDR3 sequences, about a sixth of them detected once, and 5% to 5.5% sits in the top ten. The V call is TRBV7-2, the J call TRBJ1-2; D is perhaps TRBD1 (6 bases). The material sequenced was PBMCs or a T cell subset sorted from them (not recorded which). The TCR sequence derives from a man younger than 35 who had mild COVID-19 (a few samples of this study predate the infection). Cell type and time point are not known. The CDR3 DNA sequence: TGTGCCAGCAGCGTGGACAGCCTTTATGGCTACACCTTC. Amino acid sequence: CASSVDSLYGYTF.